This T cell receptor beta chain stems from a study of regulatory T cells in long-lasting Graves disease. General observations from the study: When disease was persistent, TRBV28, TRBJ1-2 and TRBJ2-5 were the favored segments. Not thyroid tissue but only peripheral blood was studied.

Researchers made TCR beta libraries by using iRepertoire HTBI primers and running Arm-PCR on CDR3 regions. Via MiXCR, TCRdb re-called the multiplex PCR reads, giving one row per CDR3 protein. The table has hundreds of thousands of distinct CDR3 sequences, roughly a sixth seen once; the top ten hold approximately 22%. Germline assignment: CDR1 GTSNPN and CDR2 SVGIG (reference sequence). V was clipped by 5 bases and J by 11 bases, with 6 bases between them. The CDR3 has 8 residues. This clonotype occurred many times. The antigen remains undetermined. Time point meaning: newly diagnosed GD, antithyroid drugs for less than 3 months. Extracted PBMC RNA gave rise to the TCR library.

This rearrangement joins TRBV30 to TRBJ1-1; D remains ambiguous. The specimen was peripheral blood mononuclear cells (PBMCs), collected at new diagnosis, from a patient treated with antithyroid drugs. The clonotype comes from a female donor with Graves disease. The CDR3 DNA follows: TGTGCCTGGGGGCGTGCTTTCTTT. It translates to CAWGRAFF.